This is a list of T cell receptor beta chains from one sample in a study of cytomegalovirus exposure and HLA in healthy donors. Here immunoSEQ multiplex PCR was the method, and the copy in TCRdb shows in-frame clones only, minus some. The table records around 110,000 clones, 70% to 75% of them present only once. The sample comprised PBMCs. The receptor set was obtained from a woman between 18 and 29 years old in good health and CMV-seronegative. The CDR3 runs from the conserved cysteine through the conserved F or W. The order of the fields is CDR3 protein, V gene, J gene.

cdr3_aa: CASGARGNTEAFF
v_call: TRBV12-5
j_call: TRBJ1-1

cdr3_aa: CASSYRQGARTEAFF
v_call: TRBV5-1
j_call: TRBJ1-1

cdr3_aa: CASSGLTDTQYF
v_call: TRBV9
j_call: TRBJ2-3

cdr3_aa: CASSLDARTLETQYF
v_call: TRBV5-1
j_call: TRBJ2-5

cdr3_aa: CASSVGRTSVNEQFF
v_call: TRBV9
j_call: TRBJ2-1

cdr3_aa: CASNRESREKLFF
v_call: TRBV2
j_call: TRBJ1-4

cdr3_aa: CASSLGGRTGQSSYNEQFF
v_call: TRBV5-1
j_call: TRBJ2-1

cdr3_aa: CASSLVQGSNYGYTF
v_call: TRBV5-4
j_call: TRBJ1-2

cdr3_aa: CASTSSGGTEAFF
v_call: TRBV7-8
j_call: TRBJ1-1

cdr3_aa: CASSQGGDNQPQHF
v_call: TRBV28
j_call: TRBJ1-5

cdr3_aa: CASSPSWDSGNTIYF
v_call: TRBV11-2
j_call: TRBJ1-3

cdr3_aa: CASSSRTGFNEQYF
v_call: TRBV28
j_call: TRBJ2-7

cdr3_aa: CASSIIDSNEQFF
v_call: TRBV28
j_call: TRBJ2-1

cdr3_aa: CASSIYQTQYF
v_call: TRBV7-9
j_call: TRBJ2-5

cdr3_aa: CASSVGTSGGIEQYF
v_call: TRBV25-1
j_call: TRBJ2-7

cdr3_aa: CSALKGHRQSGANVLTF
v_call: TRBV29-1
j_call: TRBJ2-6

cdr3_aa: CASSLWGRGNNEQFF
v_call: TRBV7-6
j_call: TRBJ2-1

cdr3_aa: CASSFKSSPLHF
v_call: TRBV5-6
j_call: TRBJ1-6

cdr3_aa: CASGLPNSGRADTQYF
v_call: TRBV12-5
j_call: TRBJ2-3

cdr3_aa: CASSGGVGNTEAFF
v_call: TRBV6-6
j_call: TRBJ1-1

cdr3_aa: CASSAGTSGVYSYNEQFF
v_call: TRBV7-9
j_call: TRBJ2-1

cdr3_aa: CASGRGDRGPGANVLTF
v_call: TRBV9
j_call: TRBJ2-6